This T cell receptor (beta chain) was captured by sequencing in a study of spatial heterogeneity in lung cancer. Study-level background: For the average unique TCR and UMI combination, more than eight occurrences appeared in raw reads. Study results and caveats: Expanded alpha and beta TCR counts within tumors tracked tumor mutation counts.

V lost 5 bases to trimming and J lost 10 bases, with 18 bases between them. The CDR3 runs to 14 residues. Time point given: sample taken at primary tumor resection. Individually, TCR cDNA molecules were each labelled with a unique molecular identifier. TCRdb passed the 5' RACE reads through MiXCR, listing each CDR3 protein once. The sample includes some 21,000 distinct CDR3 sequences, about 6% seen only once; the top ten take 10%. This clonotype has at least ten counts. As yet, its antigen is unknown. The sequenced sample was lung tumor tissue, obtained at surgery. This chain links TRBV12-3 or TRBV12-4 with TRBJ2-1; D is possibly TRBD1 or TRBD2 (5 bases each). This clonotype originated in a male donor with early-stage non-small cell lung cancer. The CDR3 loop reads CASSPQGPDYEQFF. In DNA form, the CDR3 reads TGTGCCAGCAGTCCCCAGGGACCAGATTACGAGCAGTTCTTC.